These 11 T cell receptor beta chains were all obtained from the same sample, sequenced in a study of PD-1 blockade in mismatch repair-deficient tumors. Documented time point: archival surgical resection tumor tissue. Only in-frame clones appear in the TCRdb table, and some are missing; sequencing was by immunoSEQ multiplex PCR. The sample carries approximately 950 clones, under 80% recorded once. Source: primary tumor tissue, taken from a patient treated with pembrolizumab. The source of these receptors is an adult with mismatch repair-deficient cancer.

The J gene is TRBJ1-3, the V gene TRBV2; D call uncertain. The V gene lost 4 bases and the J gene lost 0 bases, with 10 bases spanning the gap. Germline lookup yields CDR1 SNHLY and CDR2 FYNNEI. The CDR3 spans 15 residues. The CDR3, as DNA: TGTGCCAGCAGTGGGCTAGGATACTCTGGAAACACCATATATTTT. Encoded protein: CASSGLGYSGNTIYF. Supplemented by reference TRBV2 and TRBJ1-3, the full variable domain reads EPEVTQTPSHQVTQMGQEVILRCVPISNHLYFYWYRQILGQKVEFLVSFYNNEISEKSEIFDDQFSVERPDGSNFTLKIRSTKLEDSAMYFCASSGLGYSGNTIYFGEGSWLTVV.

The genes are TRBV6-5 and TRBJ1-2, with TRBD1 identical over 7 bases. The length of the CDR3 is 15 residues. Trimming took 6 bases from V and 2 from J; bases not matched to a gene: 9. The germline V gene encodes CDR1 MNHEY and CDR2 SVGAGI. The chain's CDR3 is CASRIRQGENYGYTF. CDR3 sequence (DNA): TGTGCCAGCAGAATACGACAGGGAGAAAACTATGGCTACACCTTC.

The chain has TRBV4-2 and TRBJ2-2; D might be TRBD1 (5 bases). The last part of the DNA fits TRBJ1-3 better; the J call may be wrong. There are 16 residues in the CDR3. CDR1 and CDR2 (germline): LGHNA, YNFKEQ. The CDR3 DNA follows: TGTGCCAGCAGCCAAGATAGGGGTACCTCTGGAAACACCATATATTTT. Amino acid sequence: CASSQDRGTSGNTIYF.

The V call is TRBV7-2, the J call TRBJ2-3; D not resolved. The CDR3 totals 15 residues. CDR1 is SGHTA, CDR2 FQGNSA, per germline. V was shortened by 1 base and J by 0 bases, with 8 bases between the two germline ends. CDR3 sequence: CASSLVAESTDTQYF. The CDR3 DNA reads as TGTGCCAGCAGCTTAGTTGCCGAGAGCACAGATACGCAGTATTTT.

The chain has TRBV7-9 and TRBJ1-4; D unresolved. Germline-derived CDR1 and CDR2 are SEHNR and FQNEAQ (reference sequence). CDR3 size: 12 residues. V lost 3 bases and J 8 bases, leaving 7 bases between the germline ends. CDR3 sequence (DNA): TGTGCCAGCAGCTTGGGTGGGGAAAAACTGTTTTTT. Translating gives CASSLGGEKLFF.

J is TRBJ2-3 and V is TRBV4-3, with D perhaps TRBD2 (5 bases). There are 16 residues in the CDR3. The ends were cut back, 0 bases at V and 2 bases at J, with 12 bases in the middle. Germline V gives CDR1 LGHNA, CDR2 YSLEER. CDR3 amino acids: CASSQEVSLVTDTQYF. The CDR3 nucleotides are TGCGCCAGCAGCCAAGAAGTTTCACTAGTCACAGATACGCAGTATTTT.

The genes are TRBV4-1 and TRBJ1-2; 8 positions agree with TRBD1. V was clipped by 1 base and J by 5 bases; unmatched bases: 9. Looked up from germline, CDR1 is MGHRA and CDR2 is YSYEKL. The CDR3 length is 16 residues. The CDR3 sequence is CASSQVVAGGVYGYTF. CDR3 sequence (DNA): TGCGCCAGCAGCCAAGTCGTCGCAGGGGGCGTGTATGGCTACACCTTC.

The chain has TRBV4-2 and TRBJ1-3, with D maybe TRBD1 (5 bases). Per germline, CDR1 LGHNA and CDR2 YNFKEQ. V was trimmed by 0 bases and J by 0 bases, leaving 9 bases between them. The CDR3 runs to 16 residues. CDR3 amino acids: CASSQDRGTSGNTIYF. CDR3 in DNA: TGTGCCAGCAGCCAAGATAGGGGTACCTCTGGAAACACCATATATTTT.

Points on this clone: Other DNA variants within this sample encode the same CDR3. This chain uses TRBV7-9 with TRBJ1-2; D is ambiguous. The germline V gene has CDR1 SEHNR and CDR2 FQNEAQ (reference sequence). V dropped 3 bases and J dropped 3 bases, with 5 bases sitting between them. This CDR3 is built from 12 residues. CDR3 sequence reads: CASSFRDYGYTF. The DNA for the CDR3 is TGTGCCAGCAGCTTTCGGGACTATGGCTACACCTTC.

The chain links TRBV5-6 to TRBJ2-4, with D perhaps TRBD1 (6 bases). CDR1 is SGHDT and CDR2 is YYEEEE in the germline V gene. V gave up 3 bases and J gave up 9 bases, with 13 bases separating them. The CDR3 loop spans 13 amino acids. The CDR3 protein is CASSSGDGGIQYF. CDR3 DNA sequence: TGTGCCAGCAGCTCAGGGGACGGAGGCATTCAGTACTTC.

The V gene is TRBV30, the J gene TRBJ1-5; D not certain. CDR3 size: 13 residues. CDR1 and CDR2 from the germline V gene are GTSNPN and SVGIG (reference sequence). V was pared by 0 bases and J by 4 bases, with 7 bases between. The CDR3 loop reads CAWSVGPNQPQHF. Written as DNA, the CDR3 is TGTGCCTGGAGTGTTGGTCCGAATCAGCCCCAGCATTTT.